These T cell receptor beta chains were read from a single sample in a study of shared T cell receptors in the human thymus. The data were produced by immunoSEQ multiplex PCR, yet TCRdb's version contains in-frame clones alone and is incomplete. The sample lists some 720,000 clones, approximately 88% occurring once. The same sample was also used in a study of human thymus T cells.

Input material: thymocytes. The source of these receptors is a boy under three years old with a congenital heart defect. CDR3s include the opening cysteine and the closing phenylalanine or tryptophan. A D gene is named only where the DNA matches it firmly. A row's size may be missing; if present it is once, few, many or a size class.

D: TRBD2
J: TRBJ2-1
size: -
V: TRBV7-6
DNA: TGTGCCAGCAGCTTAGCCGTAGCGGGAGAAGATGGGGATGAGCAGTTCTTC
CDR3: CASSLAVAGEDGDEQFF

D: TRBD1
J: TRBJ1-1
size: -
V: TRBV15
DNA: TGTGCCACCAGCAGAATTAAAGGGGACAGATGCCCGAACACTGAAGCTTTCTTT
CDR3: CATSRIKGDRCPNTEAFF

D: -
J: TRBJ2-6
size: -
V: TRBV7-9
DNA: TGTGCCAGCAGCTTAGGGAGCTCTGGGGCCAACGTCCTGACTTTC
CDR3: CASSLGSSGANVLTF

D: TRBD1
J: TRBJ2-7
size: -
V: TRBV27
DNA: TGTGCCAGCAGTCTTAACAGGGGGTCAAACGAGCAGTACTTC
CDR3: CASSLNRGSNEQYF

D: -
J: TRBJ2-1
size: -
V: TRBV6-4
DNA: TGTGCCAGCAGTGAGGGGGGTGAGCAGTTCTTC
CDR3: CASSEGGEQFF

D: -
J: TRBJ2-3
size: -
V: TRBV19
DNA: TGTGCCAGTAGGAGAACAGATACGCAGTATTTT
CDR3: CASRRTDTQYF

D: -
J: TRBJ1-1
size: -
V: TRBV5-6
DNA: TGTGCCAGCAGCTTGGCAGGGACAACATACACTGAAGCTTTCTTT
CDR3: CASSLAGTTYTEAFF

D: TRBD1
J: TRBJ1-2
size: -
V: TRBV4-3
DNA: TGCGCCAGCAGCCAAGATGGGACAGGCGACTATGGCTACACCTTC
CDR3: CASSQDGTGDYGYTF

D: TRBD1
J: TRBJ1-2
size: -
V: TRBV6-1
DNA: TGTGCCAGCAGTTGGGACAGGGCTAACTATGGCTACACCTTC
CDR3: CASSWDRANYGYTF

D: -
J: TRBJ2-7
size: -
V: TRBV5-1
DNA: TGCGCCAGCAGCTTGGACTCCCCTTCCCGGACGGGATGTCACGAGCAGTACTTC
CDR3: CASSLDSPSRTGCHEQYF

D: TRBD2
J: TRBJ2-5
size: -
V: TRBV11-3
DNA: TGTGCCAGCAGCCTCGGAGCGACTAGCGGAGGGAGCGCACAAGAGACCCAGTACTTC
CDR3: CASSLGATSGGSAQETQYF

D: -
J: TRBJ1-2
size: -
V: TRBV5-5
DNA: TGTGCCAGCAGCTTGGAGAAACAGGGACCCAACTATGGCTACACCTTC
CDR3: CASSLEKQGPNYGYTF

D: TRBD2
J: TRBJ2-7
size: -
V: TRBV7-9
DNA: TGTGCCAGCAGCCCCCCGAAGACTAGCTGCCGGTTCGAGCAGTACTTC
CDR3: CASSPPKTSCRFEQYF

D: -
J: TRBJ1-5
size: few
V: TRBV19
DNA: TGTGCCAGTAGTATCCTCCCTAGCAATCAGCCCCAGCATTTT
CDR3: CASSILPSNQPQHF

D: -
J: TRBJ2-7
size: -
V: TRBV5-1
DNA: TGCGCCAGCAGCTTGGAGGTATCTGCGGGTAATCCCTACGAGCAGTACTTC
CDR3: CASSLEVSAGNPYEQYF

D: TRBD2
J: TRBJ2-1
size: -
V: TRBV4-2
DNA: TGTGCCAGCAGCCAAGATTCTAGCGGGCATTACAATGAGCAGTTCTTC
CDR3: CASSQDSSGHYNEQFF

D: -
J: TRBJ2-3
size: -
V: TRBV4-1
DNA: TGCGCCAGCAGCCAAGTTCCGGCAGGGGGCACAGATACGCAGTATTTT
CDR3: CASSQVPAGGTDTQYF

D: TRBD1
J: TRBJ1-3
size: -
V: TRBV27
DNA: TGTGCCAGCACTTCGGGGACAGGGGCAGCAAACACCATATATTTT
CDR3: CASTSGTGAANTIYF

D: -
J: TRBJ2-2
size: -
V: TRBV11-2
DNA: TGTGCCAGCAGCCTGCGACTAGGGAACACCGGGGAGCTGTTTTTT
CDR3: CASSLRLGNTGELFF

D: TRBD1
J: TRBJ1-5
size: -
V: TRBV15
DNA: TGTGCCACCAGCAGAGTGTGGGACAGAAGCAATCAGCCCCAGCATTTT
CDR3: CATSRVWDRSNQPQHF

D: -
J: TRBJ2-5
size: -
V: TRBV10-3
DNA: TGTGCCATCAGTGAGTCTAACAGGCTGCAAGAGACCCAGTACTTC
CDR3: CAISESNRLQETQYF

D: TRBD1
J: TRBJ1-2
size: few
V: TRBV28
DNA: TGTGCCAGCAGTTCTGACAGGGGAGCTGGCTACACCTTC
CDR3: CASSSDRGAGYTF

D: TRBD1
J: TRBJ2-7
size: -
V: TRBV7-9
DNA: TGTGCCAGCAGCCAGGGGGCCTACGAGCAGTACTTC
CDR3: CASSQGAYEQYF

D: TRBD1
J: TRBJ1-4
size: -
V: TRBV30
DNA: TGTGCCTGGAGCGCTTACAGGGGAGCTAATGAAAAACTGTTTTTT
CDR3: CAWSAYRGANEKLFF

D: TRBD2
J: TRBJ2-5
size: -
V: TRBV9
DNA: TGTGCCAGCACCCGTAGGGGGGGAAGGGGCTCAGCGGGAGAAGAGACCCAGTACTTC
CDR3: CASTRRGGRGSAGEETQYF

D: -
J: TRBJ2-1
size: -
V: TRBV7-9
DNA: TGTGCCAGCAGCTTAGGGGGACTCCTGAGCAATGAGCAGTTCTTC
CDR3: CASSLGGLLSNEQFF

D: -
J: TRBJ1-2
size: -
V: TRBV11-2
DNA: TGTGCCAGCAGCTTGGGGGCCGGGACCCAACCTGTCTATGGCTACACCTTC
CDR3: CASSLGAGTQPVYGYTF

D: -
J: TRBJ2-1
size: -
V: TRBV4-2
DNA: TGTGCCAGCAGCCATGAGGCTAGTACCCATGAGCAGTTCTTC
CDR3: CASSHEASTHEQFF

D: -
J: TRBJ2-3
size: -
V: TRBV4-3
DNA: TGCGCCAGCAGCCAAGAGGGGACACGGCAAGATACGCAGTATTTT
CDR3: CASSQEGTRQDTQYF

D: -
J: TRBJ2-7
size: -
V: TRBV19
DNA: TGTGCCAGTGGCGGGATCTCTTCCTACGAGCAGTACTTC
CDR3: CASGGISSYEQYF

D: -
J: TRBJ2-3
size: -
V: TRBV4-3
DNA: TGCGCCAGCAGCCAAGACAGGGGCCGTAATCCAGATACGCAGTATTTT
CDR3: CASSQDRGRNPDTQYF

D: -
J: TRBJ2-7
size: -
V: TRBV5-6
DNA: TGTGCCAGCAGCTTGGAATGTAGCGGAGACGAGCAGTACTTC
CDR3: CASSLECSGDEQYF

D: TRBD2
J: TRBJ2-5
size: -
V: TRBV7-2
DNA: TGTGCCAGCAACGAGAATCCGGGACTAGCGGGAGGAGGGCAAGAGACCCAGTACTTC
CDR3: CASNENPGLAGGGQETQYF

D: TRBD2
J: TRBJ2-1
size: few
V: TRBV5-1
DNA: TGCGCCAGCAGCTTGGGGGGGACTAGCTCCTACAATGAGCAGTTCTTC
CDR3: CASSLGGTSSYNEQFF

D: -
J: TRBJ2-3
size: -
V: TRBV28
DNA: TGTGCCAGCAGTTCCATGGGCTTGCCGGATAGCACAGATACGCAGTATTTT
CDR3: CASSSMGLPDSTDTQYF

D: TRBD2
J: TRBJ2-3
size: -
V: TRBV27
DNA: TGTGCCAGCAGTACGAATCTAGCGGGAGGGGAGACAGATACGCAGTATTTT
CDR3: CASSTNLAGGETDTQYF

D: -
J: TRBJ2-7
size: -
V: TRBV6-5
DNA: TGTGCCAGCAGTTACGGGCAAGGGGCATCGTACGAGCAGTACTTC
CDR3: CASSYGQGASYEQYF

D: TRBD2
J: TRBJ2-1
size: -
V: TRBV5-4
DNA: TGTGCCAGCAGCTTGCCCCCGAAACTAGCGGGAGGGCCACTACGGGAGTTCTTC
CDR3: CASSLPPKLAGGPLREFF

D: -
J: TRBJ2-7
size: -
V: TRBV7-9
DNA: TGTGCCAGCAGTCGCCCTACGACAGTTACCTACGAGCAGTACTTC
CDR3: CASSRPTTVTYEQYF

D: -
J: TRBJ1-5
size: -
V: TRBV7-2
DNA: TGTGCCAGCAGCTTAATCCAGACAAATCAGCCCCAGCATTTT
CDR3: CASSLIQTNQPQHF

D: -
J: TRBJ1-2
size: -
V: TRBV18
DNA: TGTGCCAGCTCACCACACCCAGGCCTGATGTTAGGTGGCTACACCTTC
CDR3: CASSPHPGLMLGGYTF

D: -
J: TRBJ2-1
size: -
V: TRBV28
DNA: TGTGCCAGCAGCCCCAATTCGCGGGAAGCCTCCTACAATGAGCAGTTCTTC
CDR3: CASSPNSREASYNEQFF

D: TRBD1
J: TRBJ1-1
size: few
V: TRBV6-6
DNA: TGTGCCAGCAGCCTACCTACAGGGGAAGGGGCCACTGAAGCTTTCTTT
CDR3: CASSLPTGEGATEAFF

D: -
J: TRBJ1-1
size: -
V: TRBV19
DNA: TGTGCCAGTAGTATAGCGGGGTTGCGTGGGAACACTGAAGCTTTCTTT
CDR3: CASSIAGLRGNTEAFF

D: TRBD2
J: TRBJ2-2
size: -
V: TRBV9
DNA: TGTGCCAGCAGCGTAGGAAGCGGGAGGACCGGGGAGCTGTTTTTT
CDR3: CASSVGSGRTGELFF

D: -
J: TRBJ2-1
size: once
V: TRBV5-1
DNA: TGCGCCAGCAGCTTGGTCAGCGGAGCTCTTGAGCAGTTCTTC
CDR3: CASSLVSGALEQFF

D: TRBD2
J: TRBJ2-2
size: -
V: TRBV12-5
DNA: TGTGCTAGTGGTTTTTACCGACCGGGACTAGCGGACACCTTGAACACCGGGGAGCTGTTTTTT
CDR3: CASGFYRPGLADTLNTGELFF

D: TRBD2
J: TRBJ2-3
size: -
V: TRBV7-2
DNA: TGTGCCAGCAGCTTGGGGGGGAGCGGGAGAGGAGATACGCAGTATTTT
CDR3: CASSLGGSGRGDTQYF